A selection of T cell receptor beta chains follows, all from one sample in a study of T cell responses to AZD1222 COVID-19 vaccine. Profiling relied on immunoSEQ multiplex PCR, and the TCRdb table lists in-frame clones only, not all of them. This repertoire shows around 120,000 clones, 92% found once; its top ten account for about 7.7%. This material consisted of peripheral blood, taken 28 days after the second AZD1222 dose. The source is an adult who received the AZD1222 COVID-19 vaccine. CDR3s include the opening cysteine and the closing phenylalanine or tryptophan. The D gene is left open where the match is weak. Size is stated for part of the rows, as once, few or many counts, or as a class when the clone is expanded.

CASSIGLREGGELFF,TGTGCCAGCAGCATCGGACTACGCGAGGGCGGGGAGCTGTTTTTT,TRBV5-6,.,once,TRBJ2-2
CASSHNSGRFSYEQYF,TGTGCCAGCAGCCACAATAGCGGGAGATTTTCCTACGAGCAGTACTTC,TRBV28,TRBD2,.,TRBJ2-7
CSVERLGNNEQFF,TGCAGCGTAGAAAGGTTGGGGAACAATGAGCAGTTCTTC,TRBV29-1,.,.,TRBJ2-1
CASRSPQGETQYF,TGTGCCAGCAGGAGCCCGCAGGGTGAGACCCAGTACTTC,TRBV28,.,once,TRBJ2-5
CASSIWTPNNEQFF,TGTGCCAGTAGTATATGGACACCTAACAATGAGCAGTTCTTC,TRBV19,.,.,TRBJ2-1
CASSLSPQPTDTQYF,TGTGCCAGCAGCTTAAGTCCGCAGCCTACAGATACGCAGTATTTT,TRBV11-3,.,.,TRBJ2-3
CASSQSTTEAFF,TGCGCCAGCAGCCAATCGACGACTGAAGCTTTCTTT,TRBV4-1,.,.,TRBJ1-1
CATSKRLAGVADTQYF,TGTGCCACCAGCAAAAGACTAGCGGGGGTGGCAGATACGCAGTATTTT,TRBV15,TRBD2,once,TRBJ2-3
CASSARGGSWVNEKLFF,TGTGCCAGCAGTGCTCGGGGCGGTTCTTGGGTTAATGAAAAACTGTTTTTT,TRBV2,.,.,TRBJ1-4
CATSIRTVTTGELFF,TGTGCCACCAGCATACGAACAGTGACCACCGGGGAGCTGTTTTTT,TRBV15,.,.,TRBJ2-2
CASSGSGLGRQPQHF,TGTGCCAGTAGCGGATCAGGGTTGGGAAGACAGCCCCAGCATTTT,TRBV19,.,few,TRBJ1-5
CASRGQFPYNEQFF,TGTGCTAGCCGGGGACAGTTCCCCTACAATGAGCAGTTCTTC,TRBV11-3,TRBD1,.,TRBJ2-1
CSAEAGSKTYGYTF,TGCAGCGCAGAGGCAGGGAGCAAGACCTATGGCTACACCTTC,TRBV29-1,.,.,TRBJ1-2
CASSASDRYQPQHF,TGTGCCAGCAGTGCGTCCGATCGGTATCAGCCCCAGCATTTT,TRBV2,.,.,TRBJ1-5
CASSPGLAGEAGELFF,TGTGCCAGCAGCCCAGGACTAGCGGGAGAGGCCGGGGAGCTGTTTTTT,TRBV4-2,TRBD2,few,TRBJ2-2
CASSLGGTSGYNEQFF,TGTGCCAGCAGCTTAGGGGGGACTAGCGGTTACAATGAGCAGTTCTTC,TRBV7-2,TRBD2,.,TRBJ2-1
CASSLLKGSGNTIYF,TGTGCCAGCAGCTTATTAAAGGGATCTGGAAACACCATATATTTT,TRBV11-2,.,.,TRBJ1-3
CASSFSTGTQETQYF,TGTGCCAGCAGCTTCTCAACCGGGACCCAAGAGACCCAGTACTTC,TRBV7-2,.,.,TRBJ2-5
CASSQTGGSNSPLHF,TGTGCCAGCAGCCAAACAGGGGGTAGTAATTCACCCCTCCACTTT,TRBV3-1/TRBV3-2,TRBD1,.,TRBJ1-6
CASSPWSLAGGDAYEQYF,TGCGCCAGCAGCCCGTGGTCCCTAGCGGGGGGCGACGCCTACGAGCAGTACTTC,TRBV4-1,TRBD2,.,TRBJ2-7
CARQDSNPYGYTF,TGTGCCAGGCAGGACAGCAATCCTTATGGCTACACCTTC,TRBV2,.,.,TRBJ1-2
CASSFLTGGLFF,TGTGCCAGCAGTTTTTTGACAGGGGGTCTGTTCTTC,TRBV28,TRBD1,.,TRBJ2-1
CASSLGQNSNQPQHF,TGTGCCAGCAGCTTGGGGCAGAACAGCAATCAGCCCCAGCATTTT,TRBV5-5,.,.,TRBJ1-5
CASSSLPWGDTQYF,TGTGCCAGCAGCTCCCTCCCGTGGGGAGATACGCAGTATTTT,TRBV5-5,.,few,TRBJ2-3
CASTELEGINYGYTF,TGTGCCAGCACCGAGCTTGAGGGGATTAACTATGGCTACACCTTC,TRBV28,.,.,TRBJ1-2
CASSTRRGDPYNEQFF,TGTGCCAGCAGTACCCGGCGGGGAGATCCCTACAATGAGCAGTTCTTC,TRBV28,.,.,TRBJ2-1
CASSQGEALNTEAFF,TGTGCCAGCAGCCAGGGGGAGGCCTTAAACACTGAAGCTTTCTTT,TRBV4-2,.,few,TRBJ1-1